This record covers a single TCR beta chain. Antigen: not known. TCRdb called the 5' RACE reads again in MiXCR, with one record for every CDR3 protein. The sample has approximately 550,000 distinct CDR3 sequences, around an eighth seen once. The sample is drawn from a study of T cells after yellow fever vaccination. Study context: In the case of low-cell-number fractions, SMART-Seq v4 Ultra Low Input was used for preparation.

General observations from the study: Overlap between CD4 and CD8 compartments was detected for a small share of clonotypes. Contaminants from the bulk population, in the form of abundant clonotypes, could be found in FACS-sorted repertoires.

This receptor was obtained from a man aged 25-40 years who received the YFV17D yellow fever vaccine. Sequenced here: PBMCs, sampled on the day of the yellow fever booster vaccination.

The CDR3 DNA sequence: TGTGCCACCAGTGATTTGGGAGCGGAGGCCTACGAGCAGTACTTC. This sequence encodes CATSDLGAEAYEQYF. The chain carries TRBV24-1 and TRBJ2-7; maybe TRBD2 (5 bases). Germline V lookup: CDR1 KGHDR, CDR2 SFDVKD. V was trimmed by 0 bases and J by 2 bases, leaving 10 bases between them. This CDR3 spans 15 amino acids.